The 14 T cell receptor beta chains listed next were all sequenced from one sample in a study of cytomegalovirus exposure and HLA in healthy donors. The PCR ran on 60 Vbeta and 13 Jbeta primers. The protocol was immunoSEQ multiplex PCR, while the TCRdb copy is restricted to in-frame clones and leaves out a portion. In total, the table holds roughly 100,000 clones. The sequencing sample was made of PBMCs. Source of these receptors: a man in his forties in good health and CMV-seronegative.

The chain couples TRBV29-1 to TRBJ2-1; TRBD2 might be the D (6 bases). CDR1 SQVTM and CDR2 ANQGSEA come from the germline V gene. Trimming removed 3 bases at V and 8 bases at J, with 20 bases between. The CDR3 runs 15 residues. CDR3 amino acids: CSVEVTGLRGYEQFF. CDR3 bases: TGCAGCGTTGAGGTTACGGGACTGAGGGGCTATGAGCAGTTCTTC.

The V call is TRBV5-1, the J call TRBJ2-7; TRBD2 agrees at 14 bases. This CDR3 contains 15 residues. CDR1 is SGHRS, CDR2 YFSETQ, per germline. The trim removed 3 bases at V and 7 bases at J, leaving 6 bases unmatched. In DNA form, the CDR3 reads TGCGCCAGCAGCTCGACTAGCGGGAGGGCCTTAGAGCAGTACTTC. Amino acid sequence: CASSSTSGRALEQYF.

The chain is built from TRBV13 and TRBJ2-4; possible D gene TRBD2, 6 bases. The CDR3 totals 15 residues. Trimming cost V 4 bases and J 10 bases, with 20 bases left between them. Germline values: CDR1 PRHDT, CDR2 FYEKMQ (reference sequence). The CDR3 loop is CASSYTSGGAGIQYF. Written as DNA, the CDR3 is TGTGCCAGCAGCTACACTTCAGGAGGGGCCGGGATTCAGTACTTC.

The chain is built from TRBV27 and TRBJ1-4, with 7 bases fitting TRBD1. The CDR3 is 14 amino acids. From germline, CDR1 is MNHEY and CDR2 SMNVEV (reference sequence). Trimming took 5 bases from V and 0 from J; bases not matched to a gene: 0. The CDR3 sequence is CASSGTATNEKLFF. The CDR3 DNA follows: TGTGCCAGCAGTGGGACAGCAACTAATGAAAAACTGTTTTTT.

This chain connects TRBV27 to TRBJ2-2, with a tentative D call TRBD2 (6 bases). V was shortened by 4 bases and J by 6 bases, with 15 bases between the two germline ends. Germline loops: CDR1 MNHEY, CDR2 SMNVEV (reference sequence). This CDR3 spans 15 amino acids. The CDR3 is CASSSRGPGAGELFF. In nucleotides, the CDR3 is TGTGCCAGCAGTTCACGGGGCCCGGGAGCCGGGGAGCTGTTTTTT.

This chain joins TRBV27 and TRBJ2-7, with D possibly being TRBD2 (6 bases). There are 11 residues in the CDR3. Trimming left V 6 bases short and J 9 bases short, with 12 bases between. The V gene's germline CDR1 is MNHEY and CDR2 SMNVEV (reference sequence). DNA for the CDR3: TGTGCCAGCAGGGGCGGGCGGGGGCAGTACTTC. Protein sequence: CASRGGRGQYF.

V gene TRBV7-2 combines with J gene TRBJ2-7; tentative D call: TRBD1 (6 bases). The CDR3 has 15 residues. Trimming removed 8 bases at V and 4 bases at J, with 21 bases between. Germline loops: CDR1 SGHTA, CDR2 FQGNSA. This chain's CDR3 is CASGTQTGPQYEQYF. The CDR3 DNA reads TGTGCCAGCGGGACACAAACGGGACCCCAGTACGAGCAGTACTTC. The full variable domain, rest sourced from reference TRBV7-2 and TRBJ2-7, is GAGVSQSPSNKVTEKGKDVELRCDPISGHTALYWYRQSLGQGLEFLIYFQGNSAPDKSGLPSDRFSAERTGGSVSTLTIQRTQQEDSAVYLCASGTQTGPQYEQYFGPGTRLTVT.

The chain uses TRBV19 and TRBJ2-3; TRBD1 is a possible D gene (6 bases). The V end lost 5 bases, the J end lost 5 bases, and 17 bases lay between the germline ends. CDR3 size: 15 residues. The V gene's germline CDR1 is LNHDA and CDR2 SQIVND (reference sequence). The CDR3 coding sequence is TGTGCCAGTAGTCTGCCCGGGCAGGGGAAAGATACGCAGTATTTT. Protein sequence: CASSLPGQGKDTQYF.

The rearrangement uses TRBV10-3 and TRBJ2-1, with 9 bases lining up with TRBD1. V shed 8 bases, J shed 7 bases, and the junction held 12 bases outside the gene matches. Germline CDR1 is ENHRY and CDR2 is SYGVKD. CDR3 length: 15 amino acids. CDR3 coding DNA: TGTGCCATCGCCCACCGGGACAGGGTATCGAATGAGCAGTTCTTC. As protein: CAIAHRDRVSNEQFF.

Regarding this clone: Other DNA sequences in the sample encode the same CDR3. V is TRBV9 and J is TRBJ2-2; TRBD2 might be the D (5 bases). This CDR3 has 12 amino acids. V was trimmed by 2 bases and J by 7 bases, leaving 6 bases between them. Germline assignment: CDR1 SGDLS and CDR2 YYNGEE. The DNA of the CDR3 is TGTGCCAGCAGCGTGGAGGTCGGGGAGCTGTTTTTT. It codes for CASSVEVGELFF.

This chain connects TRBV7-9 to TRBJ2-7, with a tentative D call TRBD1 (5 bases). Trimming left V 4 bases short and J 3 bases short, with 19 bases between. The CDR3 runs to 16 residues. Germline lookup yields CDR1 SEHNR and CDR2 FQNEAQ (reference sequence). CDR3 bases: TGTGCCAGCAGCTCGACAAGTGGACAAACCCTCTACGAGCAGTACTTC. Amino acid sequence: CASSSTSGQTLYEQYF. The variable domain in full, with the rest retrieved from reference TRBV7-9 and TRBJ2-7, is DTGVSQNPRHKITKRGQNVTFRCDPISEHNRLYWYRQTLGQGPEFLTYFQNEAQLEKSRLLSDRFSAERPKGSFSTLEIQRTEQGDSAMYLCASSSTSGQTLYEQYFGPGTRLTVT.

The rearrangement uses TRBV19 and TRBJ1-1; no clear D. Germline lookup yields CDR1 LNHDA and CDR2 SQIVND (reference sequence). The CDR3 loop spans 15 amino acids. With 6 bases removed from V and 3 bases from J, the gap between germline ends came to 17 bases. In DNA, the CDR3 is TGTGCCAGTAGCCGCACCGGGAGACGTGACACTGAAGCTTTCTTT. It translates to CASSRTGRRDTEAFF.

This sequence joins TRBV28 and TRBJ1-5; unclear D gene. The CDR3 is 13 amino acids. Germline loops: CDR1 MDHEN, CDR2 SYDVKM. V was cut by 7 bases and J by 7 bases, with 14 bases left in between. The CDR3 loop reads CASIGRLSQPQHF. CDR3 in DNA: TGTGCCAGCATAGGTCGTCTTAGCCAGCCCCAGCATTTT.

This chain joins TRBV7-2 and TRBJ2-1, with D perhaps matching TRBD2 (6 bases). Looked up from germline, CDR1 is SGHTA and CDR2 is FQGNSA. With 7 bases removed from V and 12 bases from J, the gap between germline ends came to 19 bases. The CDR3 consists of 13 residues. CDR3: CASIKRAGTGQFF. The CDR3 DNA follows: TGTGCCAGCATCAAGCGGGCGGGGACGGGGCAGTTCTTC.